This TCR beta chain stems from a study of cytomegalovirus exposure and HLA in healthy donors. In germline, CDR1 is SEHNR, CDR2 FQNEAQ (reference sequence). V shed 4 bases and J 4 bases; nucleotides not matched to a gene: 2. This CDR3 region has 13 residues. Using immunoSEQ multiplex PCR, the repertoire was profiled, and TCRdb retains in-frame clones only, with some absent. The repertoire holds some 240,000 clones, with roughly 84% as singletons. Comment on this clone: What it recognizes is unknown.

The study, taken as a whole, reports: The study flagged some 180 TCR beta chains as cytomegalovirus-associated. Most TCR sequences were rare, but some public TCRs occurred in many donors.

The V and J genes are TRBV7-9 and TRBJ2-3, with 7 bases aligning to TRBD2. The clonotype originates from a woman between 18 and 29 years old in good health and CMV-seropositive. Sequencing was done on a sample of PBMCs. The DNA of the CDR3 is TGTGCCAGCAGCTCGGGGGGAGCAGATACGCAGTATTTT. Its translation: CASSSGGADTQYF.